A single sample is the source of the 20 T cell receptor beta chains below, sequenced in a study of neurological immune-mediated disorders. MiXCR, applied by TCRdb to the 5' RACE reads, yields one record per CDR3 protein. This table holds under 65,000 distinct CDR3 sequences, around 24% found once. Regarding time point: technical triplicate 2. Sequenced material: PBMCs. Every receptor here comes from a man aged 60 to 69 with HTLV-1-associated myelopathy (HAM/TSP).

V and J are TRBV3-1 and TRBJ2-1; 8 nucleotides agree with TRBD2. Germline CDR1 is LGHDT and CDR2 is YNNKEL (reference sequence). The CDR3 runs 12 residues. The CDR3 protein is CNSSQGGRRQFF. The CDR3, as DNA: TGTAACAGCAGCCAAGGCGGGAGGAGGCAGTTCTTC.

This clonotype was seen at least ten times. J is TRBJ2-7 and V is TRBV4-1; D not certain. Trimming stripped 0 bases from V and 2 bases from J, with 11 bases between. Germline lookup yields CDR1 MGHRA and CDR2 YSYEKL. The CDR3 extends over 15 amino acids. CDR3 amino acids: CASSQDPGGPYEQYF. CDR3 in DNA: TGCGCCAGCAGCCAAGATCCAGGCGGACCCTACGAGCAGTACTTC.

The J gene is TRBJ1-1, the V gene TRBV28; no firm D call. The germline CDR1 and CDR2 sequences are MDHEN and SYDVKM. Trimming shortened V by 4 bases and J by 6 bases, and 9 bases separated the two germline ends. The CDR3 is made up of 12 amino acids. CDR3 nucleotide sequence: TGTGCCAGCAGTTCCCATTTGGCTGAAGCTTTCTTT. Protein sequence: CASSSHLAEAFF.

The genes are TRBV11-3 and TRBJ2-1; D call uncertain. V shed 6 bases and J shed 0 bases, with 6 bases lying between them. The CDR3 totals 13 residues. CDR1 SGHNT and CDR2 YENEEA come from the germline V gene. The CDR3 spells CASSINSYNEQFF. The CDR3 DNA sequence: TGTGCCAGCAGTATTAACTCCTACAATGAGCAGTTCTTC.

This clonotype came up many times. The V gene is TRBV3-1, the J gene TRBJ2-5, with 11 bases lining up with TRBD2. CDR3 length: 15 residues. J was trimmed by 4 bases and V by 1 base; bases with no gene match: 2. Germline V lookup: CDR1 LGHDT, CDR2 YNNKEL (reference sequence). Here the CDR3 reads CASSQGLAGLETQYF. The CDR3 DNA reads TGTGCCAGCAGCCAAGGACTAGCGGGATTAGAGACCCAGTACTTC.

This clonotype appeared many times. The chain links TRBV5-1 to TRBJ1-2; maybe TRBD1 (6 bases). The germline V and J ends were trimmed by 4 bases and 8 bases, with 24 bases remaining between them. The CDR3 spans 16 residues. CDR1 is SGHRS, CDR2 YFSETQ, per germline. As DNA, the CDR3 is TGCGCCAGCAGCGGGGGGACCTACAGGGTGGATAACGGCTACACCTTC. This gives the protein CASSGGTYRVDNGYTF.

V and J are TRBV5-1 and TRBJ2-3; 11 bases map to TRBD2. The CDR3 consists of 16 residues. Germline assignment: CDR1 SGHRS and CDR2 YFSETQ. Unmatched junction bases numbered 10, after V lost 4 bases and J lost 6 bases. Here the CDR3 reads CASSVASGRIGDTQYF. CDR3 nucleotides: TGCGCCAGCAGCGTTGCTAGCGGGAGGATAGGGGATACGCAGTATTTT.

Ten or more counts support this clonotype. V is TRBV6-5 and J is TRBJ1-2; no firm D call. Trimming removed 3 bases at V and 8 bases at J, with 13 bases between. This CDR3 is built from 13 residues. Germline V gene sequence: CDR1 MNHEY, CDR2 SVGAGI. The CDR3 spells CASSYLRAGGYTF. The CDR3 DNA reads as TGTGCCAGCAGTTATCTTAGGGCTGGGGGCTACACCTTC.

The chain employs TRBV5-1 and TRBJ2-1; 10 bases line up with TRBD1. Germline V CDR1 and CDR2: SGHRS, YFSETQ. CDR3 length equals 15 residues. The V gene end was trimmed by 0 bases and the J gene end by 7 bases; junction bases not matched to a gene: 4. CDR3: CASSLGQGAVNEQFF. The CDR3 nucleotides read TGCGCCAGCAGCTTGGGACAGGGGGCGGTGAATGAGCAGTTCTTC.

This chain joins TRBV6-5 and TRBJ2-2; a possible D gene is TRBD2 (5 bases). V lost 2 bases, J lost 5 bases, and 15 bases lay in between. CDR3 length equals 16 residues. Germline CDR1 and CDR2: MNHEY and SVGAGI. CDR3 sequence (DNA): TGTGCCAGCAGTTACGCCCGGACTCTCGGAACCGGGGAGCTGTTTTTT. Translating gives CASSYARTLGTGELFF.

CDR3 sequence reads: CAISDRGGPTEAFF. DNA for the CDR3: TGTGCCATCAGTGACCGGGGGGGCCCCACTGAAGCTTTCTTT. The chain recombines TRBV10-3 with TRBJ1-1; tentatively, D is TRBD1 (6 bases). The CDR3 totals 14 residues. Trimming shortened V by 3 bases and J by 4 bases, and 12 bases separated the two germline ends. CDR1 and CDR2 (germline): ENHRY, SYGVKD.

The CDR3 DNA is TGTGCCAGCAGTTTTACTGAGGGGAGGGCCGGCGGGGAGCTGTTTTTT. It specifies CASSFTEGRAGGELFF. The chain links TRBV12-3 or TRBV12-4 to TRBJ2-2; 7 nucleotides align to TRBD2. The length of the CDR3 is 16 residues. Trimming cost V 3 bases and J 7 bases; bases outside gene matches: 11.

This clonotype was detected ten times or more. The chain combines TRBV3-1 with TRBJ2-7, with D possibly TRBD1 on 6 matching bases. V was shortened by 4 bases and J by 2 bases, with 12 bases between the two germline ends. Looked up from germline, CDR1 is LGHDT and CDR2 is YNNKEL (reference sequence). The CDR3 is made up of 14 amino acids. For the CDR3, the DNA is TGTGCCAGCAGCCTTCCGGACAGAGCCTACGAGCAGTACTTC. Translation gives CASSLPDRAYEQYF.

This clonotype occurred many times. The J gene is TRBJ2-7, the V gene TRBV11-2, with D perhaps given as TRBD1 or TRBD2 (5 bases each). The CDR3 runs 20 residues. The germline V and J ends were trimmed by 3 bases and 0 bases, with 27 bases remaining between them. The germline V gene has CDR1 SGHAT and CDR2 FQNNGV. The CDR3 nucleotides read TGTGCCAGCAGCTTCTTTGGGGATGTTTTCGGGACGGTGAGCTCCTACGAGCAGTACTTC. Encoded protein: CASSFFGDVFGTVSSYEQYF.

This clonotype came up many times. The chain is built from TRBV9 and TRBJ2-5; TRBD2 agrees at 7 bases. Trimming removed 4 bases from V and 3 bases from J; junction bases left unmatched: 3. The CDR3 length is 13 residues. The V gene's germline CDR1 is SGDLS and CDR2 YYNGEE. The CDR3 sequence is CASSRSGEETQYF. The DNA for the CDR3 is TGTGCCAGCAGCCGGAGCGGGGAAGAGACCCAGTACTTC.

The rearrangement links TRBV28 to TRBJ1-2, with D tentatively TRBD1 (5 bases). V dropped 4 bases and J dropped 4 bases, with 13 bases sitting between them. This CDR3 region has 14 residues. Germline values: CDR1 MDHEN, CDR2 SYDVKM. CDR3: CASSSYETAYGYTF. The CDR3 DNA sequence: TGTGCCAGCAGTTCGTATGAGACAGCCTATGGCTACACCTTC.

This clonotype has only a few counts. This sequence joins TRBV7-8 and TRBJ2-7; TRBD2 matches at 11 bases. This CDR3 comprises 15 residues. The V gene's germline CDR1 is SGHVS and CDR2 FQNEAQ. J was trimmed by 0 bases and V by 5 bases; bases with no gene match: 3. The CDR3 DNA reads TGTGCCAGCAGCGTCGGGACTAGCGGCTCCTACGAGCAGTACTTC. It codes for CASSVGTSGSYEQYF.

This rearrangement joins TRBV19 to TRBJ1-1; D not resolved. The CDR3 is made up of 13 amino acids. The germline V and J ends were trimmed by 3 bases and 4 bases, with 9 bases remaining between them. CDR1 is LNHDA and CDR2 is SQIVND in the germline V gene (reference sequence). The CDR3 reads CASSIPRSTEAFF. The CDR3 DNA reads TGTGCCAGTAGTATTCCTAGGAGCACTGAAGCTTTCTTT.

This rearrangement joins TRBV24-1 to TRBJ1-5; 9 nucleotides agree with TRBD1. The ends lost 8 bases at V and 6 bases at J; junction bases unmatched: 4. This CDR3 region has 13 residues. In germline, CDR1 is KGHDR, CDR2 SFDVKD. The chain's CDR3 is CATNRGRSQPQHF. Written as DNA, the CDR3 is TGTGCCACCAACAGGGGGCGAAGTCAGCCCCAGCATTTT.

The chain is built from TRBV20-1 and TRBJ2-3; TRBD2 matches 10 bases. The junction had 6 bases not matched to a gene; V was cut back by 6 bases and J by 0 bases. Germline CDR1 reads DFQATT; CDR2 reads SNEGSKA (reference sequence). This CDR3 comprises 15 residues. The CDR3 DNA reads TGCAGTGCCGCCGGGACTAGCGAAAGCACAGATACGCAGTATTTT. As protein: CSAAGTSESTDTQYF.